This T cell receptor beta chain was observed in a study of tumor-infiltrating lymphocytes in primary liver carcinoma. Unsorted bulk tissue of roughly 18-32 mg yielded co-extracted RNA and DNA. None of the patients had received treatment, and all had chronic HBV infection. A remark on this clonotype: The antigen is not known.

Germline CDR1 and CDR2: SGHAT and FQNNGV. The CDR3 has 13 amino acids. The germline V and J ends were trimmed by 1 base and 10 bases, with 12 bases remaining between them. Points from the study as a whole: In tumor-adjacent and tumor-blood pairs, overlap was lower than in tumor region pairs.

A constant-region primer primed TCR beta cDNA synthesis from 500 to 550 ng of total RNA. Libraries covering TCR beta were generated through three nested multiplex PCR rounds (using a slightly modified ARM-PCR). PCR rounds one and two used TRBV1-TRBV30 forward primers with a C-beta reverse primer for 10 cycles each. TCRdb re-analysed the multiplex PCR reads in MiXCR, keeping a single row per CDR3 protein. This sample yields about 37,000 distinct CDR3 sequences, of which 60% to 80% are seen a single time; 35% to 40% belongs to the top ten. The sequenced sample was tumor-adjacent normal liver tissue. This receptor was taken from a man aged 40-49 years with primary liver carcinoma and hepatitis B virus infection. The chain joins TRBV11-2 to TRBJ2-3, with D perhaps given as TRBD1 or TRBD2 (7 bases each). The CDR3 reads CASSLGRGGAQYF. The CDR3 DNA is TGTGCCAGCAGCTTAGGCAGGGGGGGCGCGCAGTATTTT. Variable domain in full (rest from reference TRBV11-2 and TRBJ2-3): EAGVAQSPRYKIIEKRQSVAFWCNPISGHATLYWYQQILGQGPKLLIQFQNNGVVDDSQLPKDRFSAERLKGVDSTLKIQPAKLEDSAVYLCASSLGRGGAQYFGPGTRLTVL.